Sequencing of this TCR beta chain was carried out in a study of PD-1 blockade in mismatch repair-deficient tumors (dated by TCRdb to about 2017). In terms of the full investigation: Between late 2013 and late 2016, the trial enrolled 86 consecutive patients with 11 to 12 mismatch repair-deficient cancer types, every one of whom had been previously treated and was progressing. Deep sequencing of TCR CDR3 regions was used to track tumor-associated T cell clones in peripheral blood of patients responding to PD-1 blockade. Overall study outcomes, separate from this receptor: Tumor-resident clones, often undetectable in blood before treatment, expanded rapidly after pembrolizumab and then contracted, generally before radiologic responses.

For CDR1 and CDR2, the germline V gene lists SGHRS and YFSETQ. From its cysteine to its phenylalanine, the CDR3 spans 15 amino acids. Here the CDR3 DNA is all that survives: 45 bases in frame from base 1. The trim is 4 bases for V and 0 bases for J, with a gap of 8 bases between the germline ends. For this clone: Its antigen is currently not known. Per-base qualities were not stored, and no clone one base away is much larger.

For each enrolled patient, mismatch repair deficiency was established using either polymerase chain reaction or immunohistochemistry. TCR sequencing was performed for a few patients who responded to pembrolizumab therapy. The phase II trial prospectively tested pembrolizumab PD-1 blockade in advanced mismatch repair-deficient cancers regardless of tissue of origin. Peripheral blood T cell samples were gathered serially, both before PD-1 blockade started and at multiple time points afterward. Blood sampling times were expressed in weeks after the first pembrolizumab dose. The library was obtained by the immunoSEQ multiplex PCR assay. The table was pulled from immuneACCESS by TCRdb, which kept in-frame rearrangements only. Such tables lose some clones; where checked, under half of the loss comes from unresolved V genes, and the rest has no known cause. The sample table contains over 30,000 clones; only one count was recorded for less than 90% of them. 3% to 4% of the sample rests with the top ten.

Rearrangement joined TRBV5-1 to TRBJ2-6, with the D gene not clear enough to name. The receptor was isolated from an adult with mismatch repair-deficient cancer. Sequencing used PBMCs, obtained less than 7 weeks after starting pembrolizumab. The DNA sequence follows: TGCGCCAGCAGCCAAGACATCTCTGGGGCCAACGTCCTGACTTTC. It translates as CASSQDISGANVLTF.